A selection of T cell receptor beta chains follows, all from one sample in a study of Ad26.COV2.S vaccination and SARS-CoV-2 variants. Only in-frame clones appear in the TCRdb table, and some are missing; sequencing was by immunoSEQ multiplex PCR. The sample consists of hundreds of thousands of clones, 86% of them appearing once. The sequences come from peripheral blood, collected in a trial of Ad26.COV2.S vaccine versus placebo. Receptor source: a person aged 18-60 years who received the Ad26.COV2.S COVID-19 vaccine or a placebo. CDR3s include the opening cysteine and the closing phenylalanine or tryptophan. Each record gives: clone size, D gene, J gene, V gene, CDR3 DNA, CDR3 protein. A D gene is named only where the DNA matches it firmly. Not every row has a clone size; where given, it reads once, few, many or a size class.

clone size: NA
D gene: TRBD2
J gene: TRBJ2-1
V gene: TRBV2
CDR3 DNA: TGTGCCAGCAGGGTGGGGCTAGCGGACTACAATGAGCAGTTCTTC
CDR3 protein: CASRVGLADYNEQFF

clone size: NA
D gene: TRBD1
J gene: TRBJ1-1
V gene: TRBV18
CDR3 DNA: TGTGCCAGCTCAGAGACAGGGATCATGAACACTGAAGCTTTCTTT
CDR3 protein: CASSETGIMNTEAFF

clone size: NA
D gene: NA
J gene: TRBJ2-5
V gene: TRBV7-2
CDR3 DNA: TGTGCCAGCAGCTTGCTCGGGCCGAAGACCCAGTACTTC
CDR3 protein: CASSLLGPKTQYF

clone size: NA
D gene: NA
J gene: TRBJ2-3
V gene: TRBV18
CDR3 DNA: TGTGCCAGCCAGGGAGGATTGGAAGATACGCAGTATTTT
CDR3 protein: CASQGGLEDTQYF

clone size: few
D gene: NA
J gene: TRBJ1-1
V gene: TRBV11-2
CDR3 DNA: TGTGCCAGCAGCCCTCGGGTACAGGAGAAGGCTTTCTTT
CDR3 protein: CASSPRVQEKAFF

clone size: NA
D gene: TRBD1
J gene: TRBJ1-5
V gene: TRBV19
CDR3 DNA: TGTGCCAGTAGCTTATCGGCAAGCTGGGGGACAGGGACCAATCAGCCCCAGCATTTT
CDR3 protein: CASSLSASWGTGTNQPQHF

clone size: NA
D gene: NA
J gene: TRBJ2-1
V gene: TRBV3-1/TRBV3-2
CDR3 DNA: TGTGCCAGCAGCCCATTCAGGGGTGAGAAAGTGATCGAGCAGTTCTTC
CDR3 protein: CASSPFRGEKVIEQFF

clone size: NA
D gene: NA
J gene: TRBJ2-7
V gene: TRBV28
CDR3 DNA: TGTGCCAGCAGTCTCGGCTACGAGCAGTACTTC
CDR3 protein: CASSLGYEQYF

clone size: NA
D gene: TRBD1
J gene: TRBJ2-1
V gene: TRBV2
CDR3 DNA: TGTGCCAGCAACCGGGACAGGGGGCCTGGGGAGCAGTTCTTC
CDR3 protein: CASNRDRGPGEQFF

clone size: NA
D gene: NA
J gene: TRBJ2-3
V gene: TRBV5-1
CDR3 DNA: TGCGCCAGCAGCTTGGCTCGACCTAGCACAGATACGCAGTATTTT
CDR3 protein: CASSLARPSTDTQYF

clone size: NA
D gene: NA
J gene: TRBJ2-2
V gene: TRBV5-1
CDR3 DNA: TGCGCCAGCAGCTTGGGGGGGAACACCGGGGAGCTGTTTTTT
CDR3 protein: CASSLGGNTGELFF

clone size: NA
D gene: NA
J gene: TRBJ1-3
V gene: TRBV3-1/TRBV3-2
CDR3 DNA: TGTGCCAGCAGCCAAGGACAGCGAAACACCATATATTTT
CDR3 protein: CASSQGQRNTIYF

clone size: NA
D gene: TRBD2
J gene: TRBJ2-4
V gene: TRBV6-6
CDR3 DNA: TGTGCCAGCAGTAGCGGGATGGACAAAAACATTCAGTACTTC
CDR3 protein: CASSSGMDKNIQYF

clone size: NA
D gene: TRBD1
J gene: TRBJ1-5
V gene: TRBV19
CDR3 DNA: TGTGCCAGTAGTTCATTCCAGGGGGCCAGCAATCAGCCCCAGCATTTT
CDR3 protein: CASSSFQGASNQPQHF

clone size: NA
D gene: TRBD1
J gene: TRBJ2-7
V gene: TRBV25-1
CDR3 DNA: TGTGCCAGCAGTGGCGGGACAGGGGGTTACGAGCAGTACTTC
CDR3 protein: CASSGGTGGYEQYF

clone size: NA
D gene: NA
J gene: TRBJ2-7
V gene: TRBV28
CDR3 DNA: TGTGCCAGCAGTTCCCGGACATCTTCCCTCTACGAGCAGTACTTC
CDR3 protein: CASSSRTSSLYEQYF

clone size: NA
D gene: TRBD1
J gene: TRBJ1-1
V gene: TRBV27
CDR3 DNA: TGTGCCAGCAGACCCGGGACAGCCTCGAACACTGAAGCTTTCTTT
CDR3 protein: CASRPGTASNTEAFF

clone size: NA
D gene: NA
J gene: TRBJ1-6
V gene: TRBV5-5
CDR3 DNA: TGTGCCAGCAGCCTTACTTTGGGTTCACCCCTCCACTTT
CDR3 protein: CASSLTLGSPLHF

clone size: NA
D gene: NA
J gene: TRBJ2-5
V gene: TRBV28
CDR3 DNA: TGTGCCAGCAGTTCCGCGGGCCCTGGAGCGGAGACCCAGTACTTC
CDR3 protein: CASSSAGPGAETQYF

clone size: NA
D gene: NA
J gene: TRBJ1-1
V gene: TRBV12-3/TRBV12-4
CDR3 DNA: TGTGCCAGCAAGGTGACAGGCGACACTGAAGCTTTCTTT
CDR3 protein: CASKVTGDTEAFF

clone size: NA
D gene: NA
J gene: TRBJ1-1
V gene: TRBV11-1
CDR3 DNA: TGTGCCAGCAGCTTTGGGGTTATCAGAAACACTGAAGCTTTCTTT
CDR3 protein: CASSFGVIRNTEAFF

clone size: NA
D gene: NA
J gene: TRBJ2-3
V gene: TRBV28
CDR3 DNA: TGTGCCAGCAGCATCACAGATACGCAGTATTTT
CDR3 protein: CASSITDTQYF

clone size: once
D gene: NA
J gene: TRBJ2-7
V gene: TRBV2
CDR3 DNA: TGTGCCAGCAGTGAAGAGGGAGGCAGAGGAGAGCAGTACTTC
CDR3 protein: CASSEEGGRGEQYF

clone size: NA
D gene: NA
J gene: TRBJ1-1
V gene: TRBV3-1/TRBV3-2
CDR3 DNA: TGTGCCAGCAGCCAGGGGACGATCGGGGGGACTGAAGCTTTCTTT
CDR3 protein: CASSQGTIGGTEAFF

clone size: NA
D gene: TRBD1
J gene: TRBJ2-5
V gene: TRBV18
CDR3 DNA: TGTGCCAGCTCACCGAAGTTACTACAGGGGGTGGAGACCCAGTACTTC
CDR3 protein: CASSPKLLQGVETQYF

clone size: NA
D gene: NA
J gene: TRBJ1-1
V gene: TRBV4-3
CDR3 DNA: TGCGCCAGCAGCCAAGAGGCACAGTTGAACACTGAAGCTTTCTTT
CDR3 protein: CASSQEAQLNTEAFF

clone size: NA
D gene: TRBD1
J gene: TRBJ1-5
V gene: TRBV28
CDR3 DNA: TGTGCCAGCAGTTTTCTCCGGACAGGGGACAATCAGCCCCAGCATTTT
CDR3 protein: CASSFLRTGDNQPQHF

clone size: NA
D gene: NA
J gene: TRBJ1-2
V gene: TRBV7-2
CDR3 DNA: TGTGCCAGCAGCTCCTGGAGCAGCTATGGCTACACCTTC
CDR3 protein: CASSSWSSYGYTF

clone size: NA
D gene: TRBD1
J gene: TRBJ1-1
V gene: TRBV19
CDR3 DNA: TGTGCCACCGAACAGGGGGCTGGCACTGAAGCTTTCTTT
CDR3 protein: CATEQGAGTEAFF

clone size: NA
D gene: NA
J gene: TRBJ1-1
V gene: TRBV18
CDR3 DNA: TGTGCCAGCTCACCATCGGGGAGCACTGAAGCTTTCTTT
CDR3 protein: CASSPSGSTEAFF

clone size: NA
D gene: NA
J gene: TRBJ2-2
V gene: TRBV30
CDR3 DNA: TGTGCCTGGAGTCGTGAACTAGGGTATGGCGGGGAGCTGTTTTTT
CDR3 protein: CAWSRELGYGGELFF

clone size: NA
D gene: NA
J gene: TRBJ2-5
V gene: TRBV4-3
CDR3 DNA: TGCGCCAGCAGCCAAGACCCGCTTGGTCTGGAGACCCAGTACTTC
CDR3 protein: CASSQDPLGLETQYF

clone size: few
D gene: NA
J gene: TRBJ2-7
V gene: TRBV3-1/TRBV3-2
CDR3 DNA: TGTGCCAGCAGCCGGGCCTACGAGCAGTACTTC
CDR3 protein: CASSRAYEQYF

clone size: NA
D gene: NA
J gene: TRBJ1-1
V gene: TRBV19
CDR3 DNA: TGTGCCAGTGCGGAGAGCATGGACTTCATGAACACTGAAGCTTTCTTT
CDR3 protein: CASAESMDFMNTEAFF

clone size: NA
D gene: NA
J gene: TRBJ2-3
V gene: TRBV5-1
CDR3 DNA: TGCGCCAGCAGCCCCGGGGCAGGCGATACGCAGTATTTT
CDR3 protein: CASSPGAGDTQYF

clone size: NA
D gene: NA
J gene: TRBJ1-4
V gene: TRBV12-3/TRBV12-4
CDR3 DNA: TGTGCCAGCAGTTTAGGACAGACTAAACTGTTTTTT
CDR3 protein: CASSLGQTKLFF

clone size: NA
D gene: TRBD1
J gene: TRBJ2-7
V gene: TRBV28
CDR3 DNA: TGTGCCAGCAGCTTACTTCCTGGGGCAGGGGGCTCCTACGAGCAGTACTTC
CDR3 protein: CASSLLPGAGGSYEQYF

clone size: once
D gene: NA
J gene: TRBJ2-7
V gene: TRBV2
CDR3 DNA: TGTGCCACTGGGCGCGGCCACGACTACGAGCAGTACTTC
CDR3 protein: CATGRGHDYEQYF